This T cell receptor (beta chain) was recorded in a study of shared clonotypes between healthy human individuals. This clone showed up just once. TCRdb keeps only in-frame clones here, not all; method: immunoSEQ multiplex PCR. The table shows millions of clones, with 85% to 95% occurring only once. The source material was naive CD4+ T cells sorted from blood. Described subset: CD45RA+ positively selected. This receptor was obtained from a man younger than 35 in good health.

CDR3 bases: TGTGCCAGCAGAAACAGGGAGGTTAGCAATCAGCCCCAGCATTTT. Translated, it gives CASRNREVSNQPQHF. The rearrangement joins TRBV6-1 to TRBJ1-5, with D tentatively TRBD1 (6 bases). Germline lookup yields CDR1 MNHNS and CDR2 SASEGT. The CDR3 loop spans 15 amino acids. The V end lost 6 bases, the J end lost 0 bases, and 12 bases lay between the germline ends.